This TCR beta chain derives from a study of human T cells and chemical hapten exposure. Notes on the study in general: Donor immune responses may differ from healthy people's, since all donors had alopecia.

TCRdb processed the RACE reads anew with MiXCR; each CDR3 protein has one entry. The sample records roughly 69,000 distinct CDR3 sequences, 10% being singletons. V was shortened by 2 bases and J by 9 bases, with 13 bases between the two germline ends. This CDR3 has 13 amino acids. Germline CDR1 is SNHLY and CDR2 is FYNNEI. To note about this clonotype: What it recognizes is unknown.

Time point of the sample: patch test 2, 6 weeks after DPC sensitization. Treatment specified: therapeutic diphenylcyclopropenone sensitization with weekly scalp DPC. V and J are TRBV2 and TRBJ2-5; D remains unclear. This specimen was whole blood, taken in connection with sensitization to the hapten diphenylcyclopropenone (DPC). This TCR came from a woman between 45 and 65 years old with alopecia areata. Some clones in this sample may be carry-over from other donors' samples. CDR3 nucleotide sequence: TGTGCCAGCAGTGAAAACCCCAGTTTATCCCAGTACTTC. Its translation is CASSENPSLSQYF.